One sample yielded the 14 T cell receptor beta chains listed below, sequenced in a study of T cell responses to AZD1222 COVID-19 vaccine. Data came from immunoSEQ multiplex PCR; TCRdb stores just in-frame clones and leaves some out. The table includes 150,000 to 250,000 clones, roughly 92% detected once. The starting material was peripheral blood, obtained 28 days after the second AZD1222 dose. The origin of the receptors is an adult who received the AZD1222 COVID-19 vaccine.

The rearrangement joins TRBV7-5 to TRBJ1-5. TRBV7-5 is termed a pseudogene. This CDR3 is built from 16 residues. The CDR3 nucleotides are TGTGCCAGAAGCTTTAAGGGGGGTTATAGCAATCAGCCCCAGCATTTT. This translates into CARSFKGGYSNQPQHF.

V gene TRBV7-8 combines with J gene TRBJ1-1; possible D gene TRBD1, 6 bases. V was shortened by 3 bases and J by 7 bases, with 18 bases between the two germline ends. This CDR3 is built from 15 residues. CDR1 is SGHVS, CDR2 FQNEAQ, per germline. The CDR3 sequence is CASSFLGGRESEAFF. DNA of the CDR3: TGTGCCAGCAGCTTCCTCGGGGGCCGAGAAAGTGAAGCTTTCTTT.

The chain recombines TRBV5-4 with TRBJ1-6; possible D gene TRBD1, 5 bases. The CDR3 covers 17 residues. The germline V and J ends were trimmed by 0 bases and 9 bases, with 19 bases remaining between them. Germline V CDR1 and CDR2: SGHNT, YYREEE (reference sequence). CDR3 in amino acids: CASSLGQGTGQGSPLHF. In DNA form, the CDR3 reads TGTGCCAGCAGCTTGGGGCAGGGAACGGGGCAAGGTTCACCCCTCCACTTT. The full variable domain, in which reference TRBV5-4 and TRBJ1-6 provide the parts outside the CDR3, is ETGVTQSPTHLIKTRGQQVTLRCSSQSGHNTVSWYQQALGQGPQFIFQYYREEENGRGNFPPRFSGLQFPNYSSELNVNALELDDSALYLCASSLGQGTGQGSPLHFGNGTRLTVT.

The chain has TRBV19 and TRBJ1-4, with 7 bases fitting TRBD1. CDR1 LNHDA and CDR2 SQIVND come from the germline V gene (reference sequence). This CDR3 has 15 amino acids. Unmatched junction bases numbered 5, after V lost 3 bases and J lost 4 bases. This CDR3 is CASSILRDSNEKLFF. Here the CDR3 DNA reads TGTGCCAGTAGTATCCTCCGGGACAGTAATGAAAAACTGTTTTTT.

The CDR3 DNA reads as TGTGCCAGCAGGGTGACAGGGGCTGGGGCCAACGTCCTGACTTTC. This codes for CASRVTGAGANVLTF. The chain links TRBV2 to TRBJ2-6; TRBD1 matches at 8 bases. Germline assignment: CDR1 SNHLY and CDR2 FYNNEI. Trimming removed 6 bases from V and 2 bases from J; junction bases left unmatched: 3. There are 15 residues in the CDR3.

This chain connects TRBV6-1 to TRBJ2-2, with 8 bases lining up with TRBD2. V lost 5 bases, J lost 8 bases, and 7 bases stayed unmatched. The CDR3 has 14 residues. Germline V gene data show CDR1 as MNHNS and CDR2 as SASEGT. For the CDR3, the DNA is TGTGCCAGCAGTCGCGGGGGGTTATCAGGGGAGCTGTTTTTT. Protein product: CASSRGGLSGELFF.

This chain connects TRBV7-9 to TRBJ1-1; D not resolved. The CDR3 is 13 residues long. CDR1 is SEHNR and CDR2 is FQNEAQ in the germline V gene (reference sequence). V was pared by 5 bases and J by 1 base, with 8 bases between. CDR3 in amino acids: CASSGQRNTEAFF. The CDR3 DNA sequence: TGTGCCAGCAGCGGGCAGAGGAACACTGAAGCTTTCTTT. The full variable domain, in which reference TRBV7-9 and TRBJ1-1 provide the parts outside the CDR3, is DTGVSQNPRHKITKRGQNVTFRCDPISEHNRLYWYRQTLGQGPEFLTYFQNEAQLEKSRLLSDRFSAERPKGSFSTLEIQRTEQGDSAMYLCASSGQRNTEAFFGQGTRLTVV.

V gene TRBV7-9 combines with J gene TRBJ2-1; 9 bases match TRBD1. V lost 6 bases to trimming and J lost 4 bases; unmatched junction nucleotides: 7. Germline loops: CDR1 SEHNR, CDR2 FQNEAQ (reference sequence). This CDR3 comprises 15 residues. The CDR3 DNA is TGTGCCAGCAGATCCGGGACAGGGCTTTACAATGAGCAGTTCTTC. Translated: CASRSGTGLYNEQFF.

The chain is built from TRBV25-1 and TRBJ1-6; no reliable D call. The germline V and J ends were trimmed by 0 bases and 4 bases, with 7 bases remaining between them. The V gene's germline CDR1 is MGHDK and CDR2 SYGVNS. The CDR3 totals 15 residues. The CDR3 nucleotides read TGTGCCAGCAGTGAATATGATCGGTATAATTCACCCCTCCACTTT. Protein product: CASSEYDRYNSPLHF.

The V and J genes are TRBV6-2 or TRBV6-3 and TRBJ1-2, with D possibly being TRBD1 (5 bases). V was cut by 1 base and J by 7 bases, with 7 bases left in between. CDR3 length: 12 amino acids. From germline, CDR1 is MNHEY and CDR2 SVGEGT. This CDR3 is CASSYWGGGYTF. DNA of the CDR3: TGTGCCAGCAGTTACTGGGGCGGTGGCTACACCTTC.

The rearrangement uses TRBV6-5 and TRBJ2-5, with 9 nucleotides matching TRBD2. V shed 10 bases, J shed 2 bases, and the junction held 11 bases outside the gene matches. Germline V gene lookup returns CDR1 MNHEY and CDR2 SVGAGI. This CDR3 has 15 residues. The CDR3 DNA reads as TGTGCCACCGGGGGAAGGAGCGGGGGGCAAGAGACCCAGTACTTC. Residues: CATGGRSGGQETQYF.

The chain uses TRBV6-2 or TRBV6-3 and TRBJ1-2; D is possibly TRBD1 (5 bases). The V end lost 2 bases, the J end lost 2 bases, and 12 bases lay between the germline ends. Per the germline V gene, CDR1 is MNHEY and CDR2 is SVGEGT. The CDR3 loop spans 15 amino acids. In nucleotides, the CDR3 is TGTGCCAGCAGTTACCTGGGGACCCTGAACTATGGCTACACCTTC. It is translated as CASSYLGTLNYGYTF.

V is TRBV5-1 and J is TRBJ2-5, with 7 bases that match TRBD2. The J segment lost 3 bases and the V segment lost 3 bases, leaving 11 bases of the junction unmatched. The CDR3 has 16 amino acids. CDR1 is SGHRS and CDR2 is YFSETQ in the germline V gene. The CDR3 DNA follows: TGCGCCAGCAGCTGGAGAGATGGGGGAGGGGAAGAGACCCAGTACTTC. It is translated as CASSWRDGGGEETQYF.

This clone has just one count. V is TRBV4-2 and J is TRBJ1-1, with D unclear. Between the trimmed V and J ends, which lost 4 bases and 0 bases, there was a span of 9 bases. Germline V gene sequence: CDR1 LGHNA, CDR2 YNFKEQ. There are 14 residues in the CDR3. CDR3 nucleotide sequence: TGTGCCAGCAGCCCCCCCCACGTGAACACTGAAGCTTTCTTT. Translating gives CASSPPHVNTEAFF.